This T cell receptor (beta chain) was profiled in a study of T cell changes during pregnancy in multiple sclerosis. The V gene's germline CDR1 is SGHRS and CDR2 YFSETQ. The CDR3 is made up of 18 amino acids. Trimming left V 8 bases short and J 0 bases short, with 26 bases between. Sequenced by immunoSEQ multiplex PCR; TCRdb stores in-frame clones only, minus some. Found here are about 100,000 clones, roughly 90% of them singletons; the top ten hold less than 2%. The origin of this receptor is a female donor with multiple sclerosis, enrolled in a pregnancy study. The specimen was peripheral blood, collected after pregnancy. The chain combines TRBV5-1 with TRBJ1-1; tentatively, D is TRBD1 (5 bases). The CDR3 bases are TGCGCCAGTTCGGACAATCTAAACAGAGCCAACATGAACACTGAAGCTTTCTTT. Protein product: CASSDNLNRANMNTEAFF.